This T cell receptor beta chain originates from a study of OX40 agonist ivuxolimab in advanced cancers. Concerning the study at large: Ivuxolimab was an agonistic, fully human IgG2 monoclonal antibody directed against OX40 (CD134), a costimulatory receptor. Peripheral TCRbeta sequencing was intended to test whether TCR sequence diversity was altered and clonal T-cell expansion was caused by ivuxolimab. Intravenous ivuxolimab was administered to patients every 2 weeks at six dose levels: 0.01, 0.1, 0.3, 1.5, 3 and 10 mg/kg. Of the approximately 53 patients in dose escalation, about 19 had hepatocellular carcinoma, some 15 had melanoma, 9 had renal cell carcinoma and 9 had head and neck cancer. Prior anti-PD-1, anti-PD-L1 or anti-CTLA-4 therapy was permitted, and 30% to 50% of dose-escalation patients had received checkpoint inhibitors. The paper covers the monotherapy dose-escalation part of the phase I ivuxolimab trial, which included N ≈ 57 patients. Partial responses occurred in three dose-escalation patients, of whom one had hepatocellular carcinoma and two had cutaneous melanoma. In the dose-escalation cohort, more than 75% of patients were male, and the mean age was approximately 60 years, with a range of roughly 23 to 85. Summary of the overall study and its limitations: On average, CD8+ T cells showed more expanded clones than CD4+ T cells after ivuxolimab. Low levels of normalized T-cell clonal expansion were also seen in some patients who did not respond. Which antigens the clonally expanded peripheral T cells were specific for was not determined. At doses from 0.1 to 3.0 mg/kg, clonal expansion was seen in both CD4+ and CD8+ blood T cells between baseline and week 6. Partial responders in the 0.1-3.0 mg/kg groups had among the lowest normalized peripheral clonal expansion, especially among CD8+ T cells.

The trial excluded patients who had a history of autoimmune disease or were on systemic immunosuppression. Peripheral blood for TCR sequencing was drawn from every dose cohort at baseline, at cycle 4 day 1 and at cycle 7 day 1. Samples came from an open-label, multicenter, first-in-human phase I dose-escalation trial of ivuxolimab. Adults with locally advanced or metastatic head and neck squamous cell, hepatocellular, melanoma or renal cell carcinoma were enrolled in the trial. Before TCR sequencing, CD4+ T cells and CD8+ T cells were sorted from peripheral blood as separate populations. This clone was seen only once. Its antigen specificity is not known. No clone much larger than this one lies a single base away; base qualities are absent. Genomic DNA was isolated from the sorted cells so that the TCRbeta CDR3 region could be sequenced. TCRbeta CDR3 regions were sequenced using the immunoSEQ Assay. TCRdb took this table from immuneACCESS and kept in-frame rearrangements with V and J called. Such tables lack part of the clones; where checked against another copy, unresolved V genes explain under half of the gap, and the rest is unexplained. The table for this sample lists some 61,000 clones; about 77% of them were counted only once. The ten top clones hold about 1.6% of the sample.

V was cut back by 6 bases and J by 4 bases, leaving a gap of 16 bases between them. Spanning cysteine to phenylalanine, the CDR3 consists of 15 amino acids. Only the CDR3 DNA is retained, 45 bases long and in frame from the first base. CDR1 and CDR2, per the germline V gene, are MNHEY and SVGAGI. Here the sequenced sample was CD4+ or CD8+ T cells sorted from blood, taken in a trial of the OX40 agonist ivuxolimab. The chain couples TRBV6-5 to TRBJ1-5; the D segment could be TRBD1, given 6 matching bases. The origin of this receptor is an adult with an advanced solid tumor such as melanoma, head and neck, liver or kidney cancer. The nucleotide sequence is TGTGCCAGCAGCGACCTTCAGGGGAGGAATCAGCCCCAGCATTTT. This gives the protein CASSDLQGRNQPQHF.